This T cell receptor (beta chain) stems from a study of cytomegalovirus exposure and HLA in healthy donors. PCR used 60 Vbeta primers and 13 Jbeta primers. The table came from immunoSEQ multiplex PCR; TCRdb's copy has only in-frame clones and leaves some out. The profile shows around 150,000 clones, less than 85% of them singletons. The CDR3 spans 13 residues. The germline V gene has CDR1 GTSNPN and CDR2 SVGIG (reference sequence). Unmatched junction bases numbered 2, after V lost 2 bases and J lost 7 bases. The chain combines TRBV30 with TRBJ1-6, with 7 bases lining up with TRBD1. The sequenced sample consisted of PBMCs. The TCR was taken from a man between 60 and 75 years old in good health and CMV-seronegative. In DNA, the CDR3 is TGTGCCTGGAGTAAAGGGGGCAATTCACCCCTCCACTTT. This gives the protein CAWSKGGNSPLHF.